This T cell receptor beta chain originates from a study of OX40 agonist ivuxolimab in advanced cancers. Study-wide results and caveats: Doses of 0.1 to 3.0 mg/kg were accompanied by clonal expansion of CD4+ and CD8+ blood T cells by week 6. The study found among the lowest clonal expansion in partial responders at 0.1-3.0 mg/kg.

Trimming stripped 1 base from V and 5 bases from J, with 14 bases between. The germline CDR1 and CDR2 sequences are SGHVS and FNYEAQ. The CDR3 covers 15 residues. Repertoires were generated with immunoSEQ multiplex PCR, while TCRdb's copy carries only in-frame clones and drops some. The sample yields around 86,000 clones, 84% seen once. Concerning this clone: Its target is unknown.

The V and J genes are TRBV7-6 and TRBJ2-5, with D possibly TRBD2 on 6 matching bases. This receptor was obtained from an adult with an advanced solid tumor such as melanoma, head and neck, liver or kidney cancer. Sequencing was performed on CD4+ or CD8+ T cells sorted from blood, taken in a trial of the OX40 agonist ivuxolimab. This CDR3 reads CASSLGGVWLETQYF. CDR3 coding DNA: TGTGCCAGCAGCTTAGGGGGGGTTTGGTTGGAGACCCAGTACTTC.